What follows are 16 T cell receptor beta chains derived from one specimen sequenced in a study of PD-1 blockade in classical Hodgkin lymphoma. Clones were sequenced by immunoSEQ multiplex PCR, and TCRdb holds only the in-frame ones, with some missing. The sample has 7,300 or so clones, about 84% seen once; the top ten hold 25% to 35%. The sample's time point: cycle 4 day 1 (C4D1), after about 6 weeks of nivolumab. Every one of the patients relapsed after autologous stem cell transplantation (brentuximab vedotin exposure was variable). The sample in question was peripheral blood mononuclear cells (PBMCs), obtained before the fourth cycle of nivolumab. These receptors came from a human donor with classical Hodgkin lymphoma.

The rearrangement links TRBV5-6 to TRBJ1-2; TRBD1 is a possible D gene (5 bases). CDR3 length equals 14 residues. The V gene's germline CDR1 is SGHDT and CDR2 YYEEEE. The V end was cut by 5 bases, the J end by 8 bases, with 19 bases between. CDR3 sequence: CASSPDQGSWGYTF. The CDR3 DNA follows: TGTGCCAGCAGTCCCGACCAGGGATCTTGGGGCTACACCTTC.

The chain combines TRBV27 with TRBJ2-2; 11 bases are shared with TRBD2. The CDR3 extends over 18 amino acids. V shed 2 bases, J shed 4 bases, and the junction held 9 bases outside the gene matches. Germline V lookup: CDR1 MNHEY, CDR2 SMNVEV (reference sequence). DNA for the CDR3: TGTGCCAGCAGTTTAAGAGGCCTAGCGGGGGGCGGCACCGGGGAGCTGTTTTTT. This translates into CASSLRGLAGGGTGELFF.

This chain joins TRBV28 and TRBJ1-5, with a tentative D call TRBD1 (5 bases). The CDR3 consists of 16 residues. V lost 7 bases to trimming and J lost 0 bases, with 16 bases between them. Germline V gene data show CDR1 as MDHEN and CDR2 as SYDVKM. The DNA of the CDR3 is TGTGCCAGCAATAAACCGGGACTGTATAGCAATCAGCCCCAGCATTTT. Residues: CASNKPGLYSNQPQHF.

This clone was observed once. The genes are TRBV2 and TRBJ1-6, with D possibly being TRBD1 (6 bases). CDR1 is SNHLY, CDR2 FYNNEI, per germline. V was trimmed by 8 bases and J by 6 bases, leaving 14 bases between them. This CDR3 region has 14 residues. The CDR3 bases are TGTGCCAGCGAAGGGGGTGGCCTTAATTCACCCCTCCACTTT. It specifies CASEGGGLNSPLHF.

The chain employs TRBV5-7 and TRBJ2-1, with no clear D. TRBV5-7 is reported as an ORF; its role is uncertain. The CDR3 contains 18 residues. V lost 2 bases, J lost 1 base, and 19 bases lay in between. CDR3 loop: CASSFLLYGPWSYNEQFF. CDR3 DNA sequence: TGTGCCAGCAGCTTTCTCTTATATGGGCCATGGTCCTACAATGAGCAGTTCTTC.

The chain uses TRBV7-9 and TRBJ1-2; 11 bases line up with TRBD1. This CDR3 has 17 residues. V shed 5 bases, J shed 7 bases, and the junction held 15 bases outside the gene matches. Germline V gives CDR1 SEHNR, CDR2 FQNEAQ (reference sequence). CDR3: CASSPAVGQGASSGYTF. CDR3 DNA: TGTGCCAGCAGCCCCGCCGTCGGACAGGGGGCGAGCTCTGGCTACACCTTC.

This sequence joins TRBV27 and TRBJ1-5, with D perhaps matching TRBD1 (6 bases). The CDR3 has 14 residues. V was trimmed by 8 bases and J by 5 bases, leaving 16 bases between them. Germline values: CDR1 MNHEY, CDR2 SMNVEV (reference sequence). DNA of the CDR3: TGTGCCAGCTGGGGGCTGGGCGCGTATCAGCCCCAGCATTTT. This codes for CASWGLGAYQPQHF.

In its sample, this clone is medium-sized. The chain has TRBV5-1 and TRBJ2-1; 8 bases are a match to TRBD2. Per the germline V gene, CDR1 is SGHRS and CDR2 is YFSETQ. CDR3 length: 15 residues. J lost 9 bases, V lost 2 bases, and 10 bases had no gene match. The CDR3 reads CASSFRSGAQGEQFF. CDR3 nucleotide sequence: TGCGCCAGCAGCTTCCGTAGCGGGGCTCAAGGTGAGCAGTTCTTC.

This clone was recorded only once. V is TRBV11-2 and J is TRBJ2-5; 7 bases fit TRBD2. CDR1 is SGHAT, CDR2 FQNNGV, per germline. This CDR3 region has 15 residues. The ends lost 5 bases at V and 3 bases at J; junction bases unmatched: 9. Here the CDR3 DNA reads TGTGCCAGCAGCAGGGAGGGGACTCCAGAAGAGACCCAGTACTTC. Amino acids: CASSREGTPEETQYF. Full variable domain (remainder filled in from reference TRBV11-2 and TRBJ2-5): EAGVAQSPRYKIIEKRQSVAFWCNPISGHATLYWYQQILGQGPKLLIQFQNNGVVDDSQLPKDRFSAERLKGVDSTLKIQPAKLEDSAVYLCASSREGTPEETQYFGPGTRLLVL.

The chain joins TRBV7-2 to TRBJ2-5; D possibly uses TRBD1 or TRBD2 (6 bases each). This CDR3 comprises 15 residues. Germline-derived CDR1 and CDR2 are SGHTA and FQGNSA. The V gene lost 5 bases and the J gene lost 5 bases, with 18 bases spanning the gap. The CDR3 region is CASSAWGAVWETQYF. The CDR3 DNA reads as TGTGCCAGCAGCGCGTGGGGGGCGGTTTGGGAGACCCAGTACTTC.

V is TRBV27 and J is TRBJ2-1; D gene uncertain. Germline-derived CDR1 and CDR2 are MNHEY and SMNVEV (reference sequence). With 6 bases removed from V and 0 bases from J, the gap between germline ends came to 9 bases. The CDR3 is 14 residues long. CDR3 loop: CASRQIPSYNEQFF. The CDR3 DNA reads TGTGCCAGCAGACAGATTCCCTCCTACAATGAGCAGTTCTTC.

This chain joins TRBV9 and TRBJ1-3; D not certain. Trimming left V 4 bases short and J 1 base short, with 15 bases between. Germline V gives CDR1 SGDLS, CDR2 YYNGEE. This CDR3 has 16 residues. CDR3 region: CASSPISVNSGNTIYF. In nucleotides, the CDR3 is TGTGCCAGCAGCCCCATCTCGGTGAATTCTGGAAACACCATATATTTT.

The V gene is TRBV19, the J gene TRBJ1-1, with 10 bases that match TRBD1. Germline V gene data show CDR1 as LNHDA and CDR2 as SQIVND (reference sequence). The V segment lost 7 bases and the J segment 3 bases; nucleotides outside the gene matches: 5. The length of the CDR3 is 14 residues. CDR3 nucleotide sequence: TGTGCCAGTAATTGGGGGACAGGGGACACTGAAGCTTTCTTT. The encoded protein is CASNWGTGDTEAFF.

In its sample, this clone was seen once. J is TRBJ2-5 and V is TRBV27, with no clear D. The J call may be mistaken, given a closer DNA end match to TRBJ2-7. The CDR3 runs 11 residues. Germline CDR1 and CDR2: MNHEY and SMNVEV (reference sequence). CDR3 in DNA: TGTGCCAGCAGTGCCACCTACGAGCAGTACTTC. Translation: CASSATYEQYF.

This chain links TRBV5-1 with TRBJ2-1; D assignment may be TRBD1 or TRBD2 (6 bases each). V was cut by 4 bases and J by 2 bases, with 13 bases left in between. Germline CDR1 SGHRS, CDR2 YFSETQ. This CDR3 region has 15 residues. The CDR3 loop reads CASSPGAVAYNEQFF. As DNA, the CDR3 is TGCGCCAGCAGCCCGGGGGCGGTTGCCTACAATGAGCAGTTCTTC.

V usage is TRBV29-1 and J usage is TRBJ1-2; 7 nucleotides align to TRBD1. Germline CDR1 is SQVTM and CDR2 is ANQGSEA. J lost 6 bases, V lost 6 bases, and 4 bases had no gene match. This CDR3 comprises 11 residues. CDR3 in DNA: TGCAGCGTGTCGACAGGGAATGGCTACACCTTC. Its protein is CSVSTGNGYTF.